This T cell receptor beta chain was documented in a study of cytomegalovirus exposure and HLA in healthy donors. For the study at large: Out of several hundred genotyped donors, less than 90% belonged to the Caucasian-associated ancestry cluster.

Notes on this clone: The antigen remains unidentified.

Overall study findings and caveats: Versus the roughly 670-donor mean, an Asian-associated ancestry cluster reportedly showed fewer N-insertions in a later analysis. It is likely that the observed cluster of highly shared sequence variants was a sequencing artifact. Testing in vitro showed a few CMV-associated chains specific for CMV antigens.

It was with 60 Vbeta and 13 Jbeta primers that the PCR ran. Sequencing was performed with immunoSEQ multiplex PCR; in TCRdb, only in-frame clones are kept and a portion is missing. The sample lists about 160,000 clones; roughly three quarters were seen once. The ends lost 2 bases at V and 3 bases at J; junction bases unmatched: 7. The germline V gene has CDR1 GTSNPN and CDR2 SVGIG (reference sequence). The CDR3 contains 15 residues. This TCR was recovered from a man between 18 and 29 years old in good health and CMV-seropositive. The sequenced sample was PBMCs. The gene calls are TRBV30 and TRBJ2-3; TRBD2 matches 8 bases. The CDR3 DNA sequence: TGTGCCTGGAGTCGGGGCGGGAGGAGGACAGATACGCAGTATTTT. This sequence encodes CAWSRGGRRTDTQYF.